The 18 T cell receptor beta chains below come from one sample, sequenced in a study of long-term antiretroviral therapy in people with HIV. Investigators performed immunoSEQ version v3.0 at survey level. Libraries were prepared by immunoSEQ multiplex PCR; TCRdb keeps only in-frame clonotypes and omits some of them. The table has roughly 40,000 clones, approximately 86% seen once. The sample in question was unsorted PBMCs, obtained just before starting antiretroviral therapy. The receptors were gathered from a woman under 30 with HIV.

The CDR3 region has the DNA TGCGCCAGCAGGCTACGCAGGGACTTCGCGAACACCGGGGAGCTGTTTTTT. Translation gives CASRLRRDFANTGELFF. This sequence joins TRBV4-1 and TRBJ2-2; D might be TRBD2 (6 bases). Looked up from germline, CDR1 is MGHRA and CDR2 is YSYEKL. The CDR3 contains 17 residues. Trimming cost V 6 bases and J 0 bases, with 17 bases left between them.

The J gene is TRBJ1-5, the V gene TRBV27, with a tentative D call TRBD1 (6 bases). Deletions cut 6 bases from V and 1 base from J, with 10 bases between. The CDR3 sequence is 14 residues long. Looked up from germline, CDR1 is MNHEY and CDR2 is SMNVEV (reference sequence). CDR3 residues: CASRQGGSNQPQHF. CDR3 nucleotide sequence: TGTGCCAGCAGACAAGGGGGGAGCAATCAGCCCCAGCATTTT.

The chain combines TRBV28 with TRBJ1-6; D may be TRBD1 (5 bases). Germline values: CDR1 MDHEN, CDR2 SYDVKM. V was clipped by 6 bases and J by 8 bases, with 14 bases between them. The CDR3 loop spans 14 amino acids. The CDR3 DNA sequence: TGTGCCAGCAGGGGGACGGATCACTATTCACCCCTCCACTTT. Amino acids: CASRGTDHYSPLHF.

This clone occurred once. The V gene is TRBV19, the J gene TRBJ2-1; 11 nucleotides match TRBD2. After removal of 5 bases from V and 7 bases from J, the junction contained 7 bases not matched to a gene. This CDR3 contains 15 residues. Looked up from germline, CDR1 is LNHDA and CDR2 is SQIVND (reference sequence). In nucleotides, the CDR3 is TGTGCCAGTAGTGCACTAGCGGGAGTCGCAAATGAGCAGTTCTTC. It specifies CASSALAGVANEQFF.

The chain joins TRBV5-1 to TRBJ2-5; the match to TRBD2 covers 13 bases. V gave up 2 bases and J gave up 4 bases; unmatched junction bases: 8. The germline gives CDR1 SGHRS, CDR2 YFSETQ. CDR3 length: 17 amino acids. CDR3 region: CASSFGTSGIEAETQYF. Written as DNA, the CDR3 is TGCGCCAGCAGCTTCGGGACTAGCGGGATAGAGGCAGAGACCCAGTACTTC.

The gene calls are TRBV6-5 and TRBJ1-1, with a tentative D call TRBD1 (5 bases). There are 13 residues in the CDR3. Deletions cut 6 bases from V and 0 bases from J, with 8 bases between. Germline CDR1 and CDR2: MNHEY and SVGAGI. The CDR3 DNA follows: TGTGCCAGCAGCAAGACAGTGAACACTGAAGCTTTCTTT. This encodes CASSKTVNTEAFF.

The chain couples TRBV7-2 to TRBJ2-7; 14 positions agree with TRBD2. Germline loops: CDR1 SGHTA, CDR2 FQGNSA. The CDR3 spans 17 residues. After removal of 7 bases from V and 2 bases from J, the junction contained 10 bases not matched to a gene. The CDR3 loop is CASTSYSTSGRAYEQYF. DNA of the CDR3: TGTGCCAGCACCTCCTATTCGACTAGCGGGAGGGCCTACGAGCAGTACTTC.

The chain uses TRBV9 and TRBJ2-2, with a tentative D call TRBD1 (6 bases). Between the trimmed V and J ends, which lost 4 bases and 6 bases, there was a span of 16 bases. CDR1 is SGDLS, CDR2 YYNGEE, per germline. The CDR3 is made up of 15 amino acids. The CDR3 region is CASSWVDAGAGELFF. The CDR3 bases are TGTGCCAGCAGCTGGGTCGATGCAGGGGCCGGGGAGCTGTTTTTT.

The V gene is TRBV4-3, the J gene TRBJ2-3, with 9 nucleotides matching TRBD1. This CDR3 has 14 amino acids. The junction had 4 bases not matched to a gene; V was cut back by 3 bases and J by 6 bases. Germline loops: CDR1 LGHNA, CDR2 YSLEER. The CDR3 loop is CASSQGTGLDTQYF. DNA of the CDR3: TGCGCCAGCAGCCAGGGGACAGGGTTGGATACGCAGTATTTT.

The rearrangement links TRBV27 to TRBJ2-1; 7 nucleotides agree with TRBD2. Trimming removed 8 bases from V and 9 bases from J; junction bases left unmatched: 4. Germline values: CDR1 MNHEY, CDR2 SMNVEV (reference sequence). CDR3 length: 11 amino acids. CDR3 sequence reads: CASGAGVEQFF. The CDR3 DNA is TGTGCCAGCGGTGCGGGAGTTGAGCAGTTCTTC.

This clone was detected only a few times. The rearrangement uses TRBV9 and TRBJ2-7; 8 bases match TRBD2. This CDR3 has 15 residues. Trimming removed 4 bases from V and 3 bases from J; junction bases left unmatched: 9. Germline V gene lookup returns CDR1 SGDLS and CDR2 YYNGEE. The CDR3 sequence is CASSPRLAPDYEQYF. The DNA of the CDR3 is TGTGCCAGCAGCCCCCGACTAGCGCCTGACTACGAGCAGTACTTC.

The chain combines TRBV19 with TRBJ1-1; 8 bases are shared with TRBD1. The CDR3 spans 18 residues. After removal of 1 base from V and 5 bases from J, the junction contained 15 bases not matched to a gene. Germline CDR1 reads LNHDA; CDR2 reads SQIVND (reference sequence). CDR3 sequence (DNA): TGTGCCAGTAGTATAGGAGTGGTGTTTTCAGGGGGCCGGACTGAAGCTTTCTTT. This gives the protein CASSIGVVFSGGRTEAFF. Based on the CDR3 plus reference TRBV19 and TRBJ1-1, the full variable domain is DGGITQSPKYLFRKEGQNVTLSCEQNLNHDAMYWYRQDPGQGLRLIYYSQIVNDFQKGDIAEGYSVSREKKESFPLTVTSAQKNPTAFYLCASSIGVVFSGGRTEAFFGQGTRLTVV.

The chain combines TRBV19 with TRBJ1-5, with 8 bases matching TRBD1. This CDR3 has 16 residues. The germline V gene has CDR1 LNHDA and CDR2 SQIVND (reference sequence). V was pared by 6 bases and J by 2 bases, with 9 bases of the junction left unmatched. The CDR3 is CASRLTPQGGNQPQHF. CDR3 sequence (DNA): TGTGCCAGTAGGTTAACCCCACAGGGGGGCAATCAGCCCCAGCATTTT.

This clone was seen a single time. The chain links TRBV7-9 to TRBJ1-1, with D possibly being TRBD1 (5 bases). This CDR3 region has 15 residues. In germline, CDR1 is SEHNR, CDR2 FQNEAQ (reference sequence). The ends were cut back, 1 base at V and 5 bases at J, with 14 bases in the middle. CDR3 sequence reads: CASSLGSAGRTEAFF. Written as DNA, the CDR3 is TGTGCCAGCAGCTTAGGCTCGGCAGGGAGGACTGAAGCTTTCTTT. The whole variable domain, filled in from reference TRBV7-9 and TRBJ1-1, reads DTGVSQNPRHKITKRGQNVTFRCDPISEHNRLYWYRQTLGQGPEFLTYFQNEAQLEKSRLLSDRFSAERPKGSFSTLEIQRTEQGDSAMYLCASSLGSAGRTEAFFGQGTRLTVV.

This clone was seen a handful of times. The J gene is TRBJ2-7, the V gene TRBV7-2; 13 bases agree with TRBD2. Germline V gives CDR1 SGHTA, CDR2 FQGNSA. The V and J ends lost 5 bases and 6 bases, in that order; junction bases with no gene match: 1. CDR3 length equals 13 residues. CDR3 in DNA: TGTGCCAGCAGCGGACTAGCGGGAGTCGAGCAGTACTTC. This translates into CASSGLAGVEQYF.

This chain links TRBV11-2 with TRBJ1-1, with D hard to call. Germline V gives CDR1 SGHAT, CDR2 FQNNGV. The V end lost 0 bases, the J end lost 1 base, and 9 bases lay between the germline ends. The CDR3 is made up of 15 amino acids. This CDR3 reads CASSLDPSPNTEAFF. The CDR3 DNA is TGTGCCAGCAGCTTAGACCCCTCACCGAACACTGAAGCTTTCTTT.

This clone was seen only a few times. This chain uses TRBV7-2 with TRBJ1-2; D remains ambiguous. The germline V gene has CDR1 SGHTA and CDR2 FQGNSA. The length of the CDR3 is 15 residues. Trimming took 3 bases from V and 6 from J, leaving 17 bases between them. The CDR3 spells CASSFWTGEAHGYTF. In DNA, the CDR3 is TGTGCCAGCAGCTTCTGGACGGGAGAAGCGCATGGCTACACCTTC.

The chain employs TRBV28 and TRBJ2-2; TRBD2 agrees at 9 bases. This CDR3 spans 19 amino acids. CDR1 and CDR2 (germline): MDHEN, SYDVKM. The ends lost 7 bases at V and 6 bases at J; junction bases unmatched: 21. This CDR3 is CASNSLTPGLAFGPGELFF. The CDR3 nucleotides read TGTGCCAGCAACTCGCTTACACCCGGACTAGCGTTCGGGCCCGGGGAGCTGTTTTTT.